Below are 27 T cell receptor beta chains sequenced from a single sample in a study of T-cell reconstitution after alpha-beta-depleted transplantation in children. The TCRbeta library incorporated unique molecular identifiers. TCRdb re-derived calls from the PCR reads in MiXCR, one entry per CDR3 protein. The sample lists about 91,000 distinct CDR3 sequences; approximately 9.2% were seen once. This sample comprised PBMCs from the stem cell graft donor, obtained from the stem cell graft. These receptors were collected from a human donor who donated a stem cell graft to a child with congenital amegakaryocytic thrombocytopenia.

This clonotype has ten or more counts. This chain joins TRBV10-3 and TRBJ1-3; D gene unclear. V shed 6 bases and J shed 0 bases, with 12 bases lying between them. CDR1 and CDR2 from the germline V gene are ENHRY and SYGVKD. This CDR3 contains 15 residues. Written as DNA, the CDR3 is TGTGCCATCAGGGGGAACACAGACTCTGGAAACACCATATATTTT. Its translation: CAIRGNTDSGNTIYF.

This clonotype was counted at least ten times. The chain is built from TRBV29-1 and TRBJ2-5; 8 nucleotides line up with TRBD1. The CDR3 is 13 amino acids. Looked up from germline, CDR1 is SQVTM and CDR2 is ANQGSEA. V was clipped by 7 bases and J by 4 bases; unmatched bases: 8. CDR3 bases: TGCAGCGCGGAACCACAGGGGGGAGAGACCCAGTACTTC. Translating it yields CSAEPQGGETQYF.

The chain recombines TRBV20-1 with TRBJ2-2, with 8 bases fitting TRBD1. This CDR3 comprises 15 residues. Trimming at V came to 4 bases and at J to 5 bases, leaving 9 bases not matched to a gene. The germline CDR1 and CDR2 sequences are DFQATT and SNEGSKA (reference sequence). The CDR3 is CSANSDREETGELFF. DNA for the CDR3: TGCAGTGCTAATTCGGACAGGGAGGAAACCGGGGAGCTGTTTTTT.

This clonotype was recorded many times. The chain carries TRBV15 and TRBJ2-7, with no clear D. This CDR3 spans 12 amino acids. V shed 0 bases and J shed 4 bases, with 4 bases lying between them. The germline V gene has CDR1 LNHNV and CDR2 YYDKDF (reference sequence). The CDR3 region is CATSRDGYEQYF. CDR3 DNA sequence: TGTGCCACCAGCAGAGATGGGTACGAGCAGTACTTC.

This clonotype was recorded many times. V and J are TRBV6-5 and TRBJ2-2; the D gene is possibly TRBD1 (5 bases). The CDR3 extends over 13 amino acids. The germline gives CDR1 MNHEY, CDR2 SVGAGI. V was pared by 2 bases and J by 6 bases, with 7 bases between. The CDR3 sequence: CASSYEGAGELFF. CDR3 nucleotide sequence: TGTGCCAGCAGTTACGAAGGGGCCGGGGAGCTGTTTTTT.

This clonotype turned up a few times. The rearrangement uses TRBV20-1 and TRBJ2-3; 15 bases match TRBD2. Trimming cost V 1 base and J 2 bases; bases outside gene matches: 19. This CDR3 has 22 residues. CDR1 and CDR2 (germline): DFQATT, SNEGSKA (reference sequence). The CDR3: CSARGIPGLAGGQPTDTDTQYF. DNA for the CDR3: TGCAGTGCTAGAGGGATACCGGGACTAGCGGGAGGACAACCTACGGACACAGATACGCAGTATTTT.

This clonotype was detected ten times or more. In nucleotides, the CDR3 is TGTGCCATCAGTGAGACGGCGGGAGTGGGGCCCAATGAGCAGTTCTTC. This translates into CAISETAGVGPNEQFF. The V and J genes are TRBV10-3 and TRBJ2-1; 7 bases are a match to TRBD2. In germline, CDR1 is ENHRY, CDR2 SYGVKD. Trimming cost V 2 bases and J 6 bases; bases outside gene matches: 10. The CDR3 totals 16 residues.

This clonotype was recorded many times. The CDR3 DNA is TGTGCCAGCCATGGACAAAACTATGGCTACACCTTC. This codes for CASHGQNYGYTF. The chain is built from TRBV6-6 and TRBJ1-2, with a possible D match to TRBD1 (5 bases). V lost 8 bases and J 2 bases, leaving 9 bases between the germline ends. Germline-derived CDR1 and CDR2 are MNHNY and SVGAGI (reference sequence). The CDR3 runs to 12 residues.

This clonotype was seen at least ten times. This chain links TRBV20-1 with TRBJ1-1, with a possible D match to TRBD1 (6 bases). V lost 1 base and J 5 bases, leaving 11 bases between the germline ends. This CDR3 contains 13 residues. The germline gives CDR1 DFQATT, CDR2 SNEGSKA (reference sequence). The CDR3 protein is CSARGGGDTEAFF. The CDR3 DNA sequence: TGCAGTGCTAGAGGTGGGGGCGATACTGAAGCTTTCTTT.

This clonotype was detected many times. CDR3 bases: TGTGCCAGCAGTTCTCAGGAAAATCAGCCCCAGCATTTT. Encoded protein: CASSSQENQPQHF. The rearrangement links TRBV12-3 or TRBV12-4 to TRBJ1-5; D is uncertain. The CDR3 is 13 residues long. Deletions cut 4 bases from V and 4 bases from J, with 8 bases between.

This clonotype was seen many times. V and J are TRBV6-5 and TRBJ2-5; D possibly uses TRBD1 or TRBD2 (5 bases each). Trimming removed 2 bases from V and 4 bases from J, with 8 bases in between. Germline V gives CDR1 MNHEY, CDR2 SVGAGI. CDR3 length: 13 residues. The CDR3 here is CASSYERGETQYF. CDR3 sequence (DNA): TGTGCCAGCAGTTACGAGAGGGGAGAGACCCAGTACTTC.

A few counts support this clonotype. The chain uses TRBV18 and TRBJ1-1, with D perhaps TRBD1 (5 bases). The V end was cut by 4 bases, the J end by 1 base, with 10 bases between. This CDR3 has 14 residues. CDR1 and CDR2 from the germline V gene are KGHSH and LQKENI. The CDR3 loop reads CASSRDGKNTEAFF. As DNA, the CDR3 is TGTGCCAGCTCACGGGACGGCAAGAACACTGAAGCTTTCTTT.

This clonotype was recorded many times. This chain uses TRBV7-9 with TRBJ2-3, with TRBD2 identical over 14 bases. CDR3 size: 17 residues. Germline values: CDR1 SEHNR, CDR2 FQNEAQ (reference sequence). V trimming: 4 bases; J trimming: 3 bases; junction bases outside the gene matches: 6. The CDR3 reads CASSSGTSGGPTDTQYF. The CDR3 DNA is TGTGCCAGCAGCTCCGGGACTAGCGGGGGACCGACAGATACGCAGTATTTT.

This clonotype has ten or more counts. The J gene is TRBJ2-3, the V gene TRBV20-1, with D maybe TRBD1 (6 bases). Trimming left V 6 bases short and J 6 bases short, with 19 bases between. The CDR3 extends over 14 amino acids. From germline, CDR1 is DFQATT and CDR2 SNEGSKA (reference sequence). The CDR3 nucleotides are TGCAGTGCAAGGGGGACCCTGGGGACCGATACGCAGTATTTT. It codes for CSARGTLGTDTQYF.

This clonotype was counted ten times or more. The genes are TRBV5-6 and TRBJ1-6, with 9 nucleotides matching TRBD1. Germline CDR1 reads SGHDT; CDR2 reads YYEEEE. V was pared by 4 bases and J by 6 bases, with 8 bases of the junction left unmatched. This CDR3 comprises 16 residues. The CDR3, as DNA: TGTGCCAGCAGCGGGGGACAGGGACGAACTAATTCACCCCTCCACTTT. Protein: CASSGGQGRTNSPLHF.

This clonotype was picked up many times. This rearrangement joins TRBV7-9 to TRBJ2-5; TRBD1 matches 7 bases. This CDR3 comprises 14 residues. CDR1 is SEHNR, CDR2 FQNEAQ, per germline (reference sequence). With 7 bases clipped from V and 2 bases from J, the junction kept 7 bases outside the gene matches. The CDR3 reads CASTSDRVQETQYF. The CDR3 DNA is TGTGCCAGCACCTCCGACAGGGTTCAAGAGACCCAGTACTTC.

Many counts were recorded for this clonotype. CDR3 region: CASSLGGRNNSPLHF. The CDR3 DNA sequence: TGCGCCAGCAGCTTAGGGGGGAGAAATAATTCACCCCTCCACTTT. This chain connects TRBV5-1 to TRBJ1-6; D is perhaps TRBD1 (6 bases). CDR1 is SGHRS and CDR2 is YFSETQ in the germline V gene. This CDR3 is built from 15 residues. V lost 2 bases, J lost 5 bases, and 11 bases lay in between.

This clonotype was detected many times. The chain has TRBV3-1 and TRBJ2-2; D gene unclear. Germline CDR1 and CDR2: LGHDT and YNNKEL (reference sequence). The germline V and J ends were trimmed by 1 base and 4 bases, with 13 bases remaining between them. The CDR3 length is 16 residues. DNA for the CDR3: TGTGCCAGCAGCCAAGCAAGGGATTTGGTCACCGGGGAGCTGTTTTTT. It is translated as CASSQARDLVTGELFF.

On this clonotype itself: Just one base apart from a much larger clone, this may be a read error. This CDR3 is CRAGSLAGLEIRSYNEQFF. CDR3 sequence (DNA): TGCAGGGCTGGGTCACTAGCGGGGTTAGAGATACGCTCCTACAATGAGCAGTTCTTC. The V call is TRBV20-1, the J call TRBJ2-1, with TRBD2 matching 10 bases. This CDR3 region has 19 residues. Germline CDR1 is DFQATT and CDR2 is SNEGSKA (reference sequence).

In this sample, this clonotype turned up a few times. The chain recombines TRBV12-3 or TRBV12-4 with TRBJ2-3, with TRBD1 matching over 7 bases. CDR3 length: 19 residues. Unmatched junction bases numbered 16, after V lost 2 bases and J lost 2 bases. The DNA for the CDR3 is TGTGCCAGCAGTTTATTCGGACCGAGGGACAGCCAATTCACAGATACGCAGTATTTT. Encoded protein: CASSLFGPRDSQFTDTQYF.

There are many counts of this clonotype. In DNA, the CDR3 is TGCGCCAGCAGCGAGGGGGGTGCTTACAATGAGCAGTTCTTC. It specifies CASSEGGAYNEQFF. The V and J genes are TRBV5-1 and TRBJ2-1, with D perhaps given as TRBD1 or TRBD2 (6 bases each). The germline V gene has CDR1 SGHRS and CDR2 YFSETQ. The CDR3 extends over 14 amino acids. Trimming pared 4 bases from V and 4 bases from J, leaving 12 bases between.

This clonotype was recorded many times. The rearrangement joins TRBV25-1 to TRBJ2-1, with D unclear. Germline lookup yields CDR1 MGHDK and CDR2 SYGVNS. CDR3 length equals 17 residues. The V end lost 2 bases, the J end lost 1 base, and 15 bases lay between the germline ends. The chain's CDR3 is CASSELGAVHSYNEQFF. Here the CDR3 DNA reads TGTGCCAGCAGTGAACTAGGAGCAGTTCATTCCTACAATGAGCAGTTCTTC. The complete variable domain, with remaining parts taken from reference TRBV25-1 and TRBJ2-1, reads EADIYQTPRYLVIGTGKKITLECSQTMGHDKMYWYQQDPGMELHLIHYSYGVNSTEKGDLSSESTVSRIRTEHFPLTLESARPSHTSQYLCASSELGAVHSYNEQFFGPGTRLTVL.

The table lists this clonotype with many counts. The chain recombines TRBV30 with TRBJ2-2; D is possibly TRBD1 (6 bases). The length of the CDR3 is 12 residues. CDR1 and CDR2 from the germline V gene are GTSNPN and SVGIG (reference sequence). Trimming cost V 4 bases and J 6 bases, with 9 bases left between them. This CDR3 is CAWTGVSGELFF. The CDR3 DNA follows: TGTGCCTGGACAGGGGTATCCGGGGAGCTGTTTTTT.

The table lists this clonotype with many counts. The genes are TRBV10-2 and TRBJ2-2; perhaps TRBD1 as D (6 bases). CDR1 WSHSY and CDR2 SAAADI come from the germline V gene. V was pared by 4 bases and J by 5 bases, with 11 bases between. The CDR3 runs to 14 residues. The CDR3 protein is CASSVGQITGELFF. As DNA, the CDR3 is TGCGCCAGCAGTGTTGGACAGATTACCGGGGAGCTGTTTTTT.

This clonotype occurred many times. This chain uses TRBV18 with TRBJ2-5, with TRBD1 identical over 7 bases. The junction had 6 bases not matched to a gene; V was cut back by 3 bases and J by 2 bases. CDR1 is KGHSH and CDR2 is LQKENI in the germline V gene. This CDR3 has 15 amino acids. Here the CDR3 DNA reads TGTGCCAGCTCACCCGGGACAGACAATCAAGAGACCCAGTACTTC. Its translation: CASSPGTDNQETQYF.

There are many counts of this clonotype. The chain is built from TRBV29-1 and TRBJ1-2; possible D gene TRBD1, 5 bases. The germline V gene has CDR1 SQVTM and CDR2 ANQGSEA. V lost 4 bases to trimming and J lost 4 bases, with 13 bases between them. The length of the CDR3 is 13 residues. The DNA for the CDR3 is TGCAGCGTTGGGCAGGGAGGCAGCTATGGCTACACCTTC. Its protein is CSVGQGGSYGYTF.

This clonotype was counted many times. The chain is built from TRBV7-3 and TRBJ2-1; 8 bases match TRBD1. CDR1 and CDR2 (germline): SGHTA, FQGTGA. The CDR3 is 13 amino acids. The J segment lost 8 bases and the V segment lost 5 bases, leaving 5 bases of the junction unmatched. The CDR3 here is CASSPQTGDEQFF. CDR3 nucleotide sequence: TGTGCCAGCAGCCCACAGACAGGGGATGAGCAGTTCTTC. Variable domain in full (rest from reference TRBV7-3 and TRBJ2-1): GAGVSQTPSNKVTEKGKYVELRCDPISGHTALYWYRQSLGQGPEFLIYFQGTGAADDSGLPNDRFFAVRPEGSVSTLKIQRTERGDSAVYLCASSPQTGDEQFFGPGTRLTVL.